One TCR beta chain is described in this entry. Its antigen is not known. The sample originates from a study of shared clonotypes between healthy human individuals. Using immunoSEQ multiplex PCR, the repertoire was profiled, and TCRdb retains in-frame clones only, with some absent. The top ten clones hold 8.5% to 12% of a sample with about 340,000 clones, around 70% of them seen once. Overall study results and limits: Despite large depth, rarefaction showed incomplete sorted-subset sequencing.

V lost 1 base, J lost 2 bases, and 14 bases stayed unmatched. Germline assignment: CDR1 SGHRS and CDR2 YFSETQ. There are 19 residues in the CDR3. The chain is built from TRBV5-1 and TRBJ2-7; the match to TRBD2 covers 11 bases. The TCR sequence derives from a young man in good health. The sequenced sample consisted of memory CD4+ T cells sorted from blood. Subset of the sample: CD45RA-negative fraction. This chain's CDR3 is CASSLRARLTTSGAYEQYF. The CDR3 DNA follows: TGCGCCAGCAGCTTGAGGGCCCGACTGACGACTAGCGGGGCCTACGAGCAGTACTTC.